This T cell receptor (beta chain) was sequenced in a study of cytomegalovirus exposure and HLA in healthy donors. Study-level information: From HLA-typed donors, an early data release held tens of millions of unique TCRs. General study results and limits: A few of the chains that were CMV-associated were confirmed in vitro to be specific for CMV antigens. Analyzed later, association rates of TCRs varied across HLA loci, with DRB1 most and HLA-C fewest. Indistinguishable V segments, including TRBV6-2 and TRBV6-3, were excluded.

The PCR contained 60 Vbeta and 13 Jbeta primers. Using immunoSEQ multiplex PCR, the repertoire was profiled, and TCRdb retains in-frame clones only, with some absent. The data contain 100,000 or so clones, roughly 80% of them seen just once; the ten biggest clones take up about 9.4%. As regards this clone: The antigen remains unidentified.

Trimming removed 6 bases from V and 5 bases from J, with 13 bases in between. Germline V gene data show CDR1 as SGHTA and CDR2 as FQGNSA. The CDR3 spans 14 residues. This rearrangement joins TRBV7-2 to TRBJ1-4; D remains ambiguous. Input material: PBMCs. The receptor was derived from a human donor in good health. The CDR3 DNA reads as TGTGCCAGCAGAGCGTACCGCGAAAATGAAAAACTGTTTTTT. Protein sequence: CASRAYRENEKLFF.